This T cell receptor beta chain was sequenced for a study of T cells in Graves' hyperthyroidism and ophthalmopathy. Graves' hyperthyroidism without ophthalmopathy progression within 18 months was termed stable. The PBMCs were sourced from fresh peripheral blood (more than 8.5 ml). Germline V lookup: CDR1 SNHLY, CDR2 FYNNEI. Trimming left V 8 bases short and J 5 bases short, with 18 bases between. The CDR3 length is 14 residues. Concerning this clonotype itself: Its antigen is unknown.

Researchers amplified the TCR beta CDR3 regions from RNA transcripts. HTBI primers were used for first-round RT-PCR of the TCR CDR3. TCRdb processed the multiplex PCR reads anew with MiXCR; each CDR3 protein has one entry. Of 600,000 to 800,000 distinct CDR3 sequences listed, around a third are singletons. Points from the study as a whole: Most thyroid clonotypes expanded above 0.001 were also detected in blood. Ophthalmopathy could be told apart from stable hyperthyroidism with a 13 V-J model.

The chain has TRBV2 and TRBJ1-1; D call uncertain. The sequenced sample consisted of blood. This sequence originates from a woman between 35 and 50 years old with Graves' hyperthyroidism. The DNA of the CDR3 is TGTGCCAGCCTTTTTTCTACCGCGGGGACTGAAGCTTTCTTT. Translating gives CASLFSTAGTEAFF.